These 18 T cell receptor beta chains were sequenced from one sample in a study of Graves' ophthalmopathy and Graves' hyperthyroidism. Amplified TCR beta CDR3 regions were obtained using RNA transcripts as template. The library came from an HTBI-primed first-round RT-PCR and a second-round multiplex PCR. TCRdb called the multiplex PCR reads again in MiXCR, with one record for every CDR3 protein. The data contain hundreds of thousands of distinct CDR3 sequences, around a fifth of them singletons. Sequencing was carried out using peripheral blood. The receptors were gathered from a young woman with stable Graves' hyperthyroidism.

This clonotype was recorded many times. This chain uses TRBV6-2 or TRBV6-3 with TRBJ2-7; a possible D gene is TRBD2 (5 bases). Germline CDR1 is MNHEY and CDR2 is SVGEGT. This CDR3 spans 15 amino acids. V was trimmed by 6 bases and J by 0 bases, leaving 15 bases between them. The CDR3 DNA follows: TGTGCCAGCAGCCCCCCAGTTCGGGGCTCCTACGAGCAGTACTTC. As protein: CASSPPVRGSYEQYF.

This clonotype was observed many times. The chain is built from TRBV20-1 and TRBJ2-5; D is unresolved. The CDR3 runs 15 residues. CDR1 DFQATT and CDR2 SNEGSKA come from the germline V gene (reference sequence). The V gene lost 5 bases and the J gene lost 5 bases, with 21 bases spanning the gap. Here the CDR3 reads CSAQGNSLLLETQYF. CDR3 nucleotide sequence: TGCAGTGCTCAAGGGAACAGCCTACTGTTGGAGACCCAGTACTTC.

This clonotype was found many times. CDR3 loop: CASSFWGGANVLTF. The CDR3 DNA follows: TGCGCCAGCAGCTTTTGGGGTGGGGCCAACGTCCTGACTTTC. V usage is TRBV5-1 and J usage is TRBJ2-6; D is unclear. Germline V gene sequence: CDR1 SGHRS, CDR2 YFSETQ. The CDR3 contains 14 residues. The V end lost 2 bases, the J end lost 3 bases, and 6 bases lay between the germline ends.

In this sample, this clonotype turned up many times. This sequence joins TRBV12-3 or TRBV12-4 and TRBJ2-5; maybe TRBD1 (5 bases). V was trimmed by 5 bases and J by 9 bases, leaving 19 bases between them. The CDR3 contains 14 residues. The CDR3 DNA follows: TGTGCCAGCAGTAACAGGCGTACGGGTGGGTCCCAGTACTTC. It translates to CASSNRRTGGSQYF.

This clonotype occurred many times. The V call is TRBV27, the J call TRBJ2-2; 11 bases are a match to TRBD2. CDR3 length: 16 residues. Germline values: CDR1 MNHEY, CDR2 SMNVEV (reference sequence). J was trimmed by 7 bases and V by 2 bases; bases with no gene match: 6. CDR3 nucleotide sequence: TGTGCCAGCAGTTTAAGTAGCGGGAGGGGCGGCGGGGAGCTGTTTTTT. It encodes CASSLSSGRGGGELFF.

CDR3 region: CASSGDRGYGYTF. CDR3 DNA: TGTGCCAGCAGTGGGGACAGGGGCTATGGCTACACCTTC. The chain recombines TRBV6-1 with TRBJ1-2, with TRBD1 matching over 10 bases. With 4 bases clipped from V and 4 bases from J, the junction kept 0 bases outside the gene matches. This CDR3 is 13 amino acids long. CDR1 MNHNS and CDR2 SASEGT come from the germline V gene.

This clonotype appeared many times. The rearrangement joins TRBV5-6 to TRBJ1-2; unclear D gene. Germline values: CDR1 SGHDT, CDR2 YYEEEE. Trimming removed 1 base at V and 6 bases at J, with 7 bases between. This CDR3 region has 12 residues. In nucleotides, the CDR3 is TGTGCCAGCAGCTTGTCTGTGGATGGCTACACCTTC. It is translated as CASSLSVDGYTF.

The CDR3 coding sequence is TGTGCCATCTCTGGAAGCCTTGGAGGGGGCGCAAACATTCAGTACTTC. This gives the protein CAISGSLGGGANIQYF. The chain links TRBV10-3 to TRBJ2-4, with D possibly TRBD1 on 7 matching bases. V was trimmed by 8 bases and J by 6 bases, leaving 23 bases between them. The CDR3 has 16 amino acids. Germline V gene sequence: CDR1 ENHRY, CDR2 SYGVKD.

Many counts were recorded for this clonotype. The J gene is TRBJ2-5, the V gene TRBV7-2; perhaps TRBD2 as D (6 bases). Germline CDR1 and CDR2: SGHTA and FQGNSA. Trimming cost V 4 bases and J 7 bases, with 13 bases left between them. The CDR3 consists of 13 residues. Written as DNA, the CDR3 is TGTGCCAGCAGCTCCTCGCTGGGGGGGACCCAGTACTTC. Its translation is CASSSSLGGTQYF.

On this clonotype itself: This likely comes from a read error, as the CDR3 has no conserved phenylalanine or tryptophan at its end. Because the CDR3's place on the DNA is in doubt, the DNA is left out and the CDR3 is given as listed by TCRdb. The chain couples TRBV15 to TRBJ1-1. Ends included, the CDR3 has 13 residues. Per germline, CDR1 LNHNV and CDR2 YYDKDF (reference sequence). CDR3 amino acids: CATSREYRLGACY.

On this clonotype itself: Germline is not matched at one junction end, which may reflect a read error. CDR3 in DNA: TGTGCCAGCAGCTCGGGACTAGCGGCAGCGAACACCAGGGAGCTGTTTTTT. This sequence encodes CASSSGLAAANTRELFF. The chain has TRBV11-1 and TRBJ2-2; 11 bases are a match to TRBD2. CDR1 SGHAT and CDR2 FQDESV come from the germline V gene (reference sequence). The CDR3 loop spans 17 amino acids.

This clonotype was seen repeatedly, ten times or more. CDR3 amino acids: CAIRSGTSSYEQYF. The CDR3 coding sequence is TGTGCCATCAGATCCGGGACTAGCTCCTACGAGCAGTACTTC. The J gene is TRBJ2-7, the V gene TRBV10-3; 8 bases align to TRBD2. With V trimmed by 6 bases and J by 0 bases, 4 bases remained unmatched. This CDR3 spans 14 amino acids. Germline V gene sequence: CDR1 ENHRY, CDR2 SYGVKD.

About this clonotype itself: The CDR3 carries no conserved terminal phenylalanine or tryptophan, so it likely arises from a read error. No DNA is shown, since the ends of the CDR3 on it are uncertain; the CDR3 is the one TCRdb lists. The genes are TRBV12-3 or TRBV12-4 and TRBJ2-5; no check of the table's D call, TRBD1, against the DNA was made. From its first to its last residue, the CDR3 has 9 amino acids. The CDR3 loop is CASSPPLRI.

This clonotype appeared many times. V and J are TRBV2 and TRBJ2-7, with TRBD2 matching 7 bases. This CDR3 region has 14 residues. After removal of 7 bases from V and 3 bases from J, the junction contained 9 bases not matched to a gene. Germline V gives CDR1 SNHLY, CDR2 FYNNEI. The CDR3 reads CASIPGLRLYEQYF. The DNA of the CDR3 is TGTGCCAGCATTCCGGGACTAAGACTCTACGAGCAGTACTTC.

This clonotype was observed many times. This chain links TRBV6-5 with TRBJ2-2; D might be TRBD1 (6 bases). Germline V gene sequence: CDR1 MNHEY, CDR2 SVGAGI. This CDR3 spans 14 amino acids. The germline V and J ends were trimmed by 8 bases and 3 bases, with 13 bases remaining between them. CDR3 amino acids: CASGAGADTGELFF. As DNA, the CDR3 is TGTGCCAGCGGGGCAGGGGCGGACACCGGGGAGCTGTTTTTT.

This clonotype was recorded a few times. This rearrangement joins TRBV30 to TRBJ1-1; the D gene is possibly TRBD1 (5 bases). Germline V gene data show CDR1 as GTSNPN and CDR2 as SVGIG (reference sequence). The CDR3 contains 14 residues. Between the trimmed V and J ends, which lost 4 bases and 0 bases, there was a span of 12 bases. The CDR3 loop is CAWTPGRLNTEAFF. The CDR3 DNA follows: TGTGCCTGGACACCGGGACGGCTGAACACTGAAGCTTTCTTT.

This clonotype has more than one count but fewer than ten. This chain uses TRBV5-1 with TRBJ2-5; 7 bases fit TRBD2. The ends lost 7 bases at V and 5 bases at J; junction bases unmatched: 20. The CDR3 covers 17 residues. Germline lookup yields CDR1 SGHRS and CDR2 YFSETQ. CDR3 loop: CASGRGTGRALGETQYF. Here the CDR3 DNA reads TGCGCCAGCGGCCGAGGAACTGGGAGGGCCCTCGGGGAGACCCAGTACTTC.

Many counts were recorded for this clonotype. This chain uses TRBV7-9 with TRBJ2-2; D unclear. The germline V and J ends were trimmed by 2 bases and 1 base, with 5 bases remaining between them. CDR1 is SEHNR and CDR2 is FQNEAQ in the germline V gene (reference sequence). The CDR3 covers 14 residues. This chain's CDR3 is CASSLNMNTGELFF. As DNA, the CDR3 is TGTGCCAGCAGCTTAAACATGAACACCGGGGAGCTGTTTTTT.